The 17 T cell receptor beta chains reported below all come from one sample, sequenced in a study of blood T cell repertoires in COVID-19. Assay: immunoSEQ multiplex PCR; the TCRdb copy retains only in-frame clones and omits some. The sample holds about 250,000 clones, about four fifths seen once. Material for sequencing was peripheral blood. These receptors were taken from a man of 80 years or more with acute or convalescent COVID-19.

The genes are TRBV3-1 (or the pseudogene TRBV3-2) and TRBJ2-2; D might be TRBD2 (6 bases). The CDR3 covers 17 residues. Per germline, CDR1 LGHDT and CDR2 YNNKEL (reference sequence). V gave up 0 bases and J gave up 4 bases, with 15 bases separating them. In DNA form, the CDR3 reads TGTGCCAGCAGCCAAGATTCAGAGGGAGGTGGCACCGGGGAGCTGTTTTTT. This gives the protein CASSQDSEGGGTGELFF.

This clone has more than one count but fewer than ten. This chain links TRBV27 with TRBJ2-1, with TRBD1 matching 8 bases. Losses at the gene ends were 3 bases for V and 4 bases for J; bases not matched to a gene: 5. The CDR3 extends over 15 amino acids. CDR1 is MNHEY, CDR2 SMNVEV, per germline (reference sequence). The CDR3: CASSFGTGGYNEQFF. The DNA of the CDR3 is TGTGCCAGCAGTTTTGGAACAGGGGGATACAATGAGCAGTTCTTC.

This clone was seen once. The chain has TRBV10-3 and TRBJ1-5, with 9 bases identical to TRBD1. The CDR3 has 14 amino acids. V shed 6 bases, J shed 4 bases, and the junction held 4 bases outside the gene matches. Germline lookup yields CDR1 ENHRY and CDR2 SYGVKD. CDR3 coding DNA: TGTGCCATCAGAGGGACAGGGTTGAATCAGCCCCAGCATTTT. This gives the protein CAIRGTGLNQPQHF.

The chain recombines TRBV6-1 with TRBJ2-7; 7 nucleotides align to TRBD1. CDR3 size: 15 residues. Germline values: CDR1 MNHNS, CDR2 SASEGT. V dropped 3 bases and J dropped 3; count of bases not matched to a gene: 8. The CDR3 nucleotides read TGTGCCAGCAGTGATCTGGGCAGGGGGATCTACGAGCAGTACTTC. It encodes CASSDLGRGIYEQYF.

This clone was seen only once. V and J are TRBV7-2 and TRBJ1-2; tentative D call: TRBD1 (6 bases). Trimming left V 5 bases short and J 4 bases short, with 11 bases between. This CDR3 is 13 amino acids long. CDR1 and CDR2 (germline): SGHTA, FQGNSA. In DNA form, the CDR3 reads TGTGCCAGCAGCGCACAGGGCCTCTATGGCTACACCTTC. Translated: CASSAQGLYGYTF.

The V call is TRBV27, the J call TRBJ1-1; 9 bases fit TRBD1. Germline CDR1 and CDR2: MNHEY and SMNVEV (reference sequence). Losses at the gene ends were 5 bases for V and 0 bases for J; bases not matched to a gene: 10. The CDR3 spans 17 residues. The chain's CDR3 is CASSLGQGWGMNTEAFF. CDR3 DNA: TGTGCCAGCAGTCTCGGACAGGGGTGGGGGATGAACACTGAAGCTTTCTTT.

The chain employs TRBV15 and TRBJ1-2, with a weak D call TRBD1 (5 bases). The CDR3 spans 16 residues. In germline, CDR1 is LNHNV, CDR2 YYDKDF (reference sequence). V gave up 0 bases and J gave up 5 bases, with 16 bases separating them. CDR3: CATSRDWRGSLYGYTF. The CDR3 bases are TGTGCCACCAGCAGAGATTGGCGGGGGAGCTTATATGGCTACACCTTC.

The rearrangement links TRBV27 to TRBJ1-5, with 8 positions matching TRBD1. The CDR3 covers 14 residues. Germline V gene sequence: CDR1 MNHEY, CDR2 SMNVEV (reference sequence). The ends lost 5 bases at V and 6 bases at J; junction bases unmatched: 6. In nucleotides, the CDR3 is TGTGCCAGCAGTCCCACAGGGGGAGGTCAGCCCCAGCATTTT. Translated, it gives CASSPTGGGQPQHF.

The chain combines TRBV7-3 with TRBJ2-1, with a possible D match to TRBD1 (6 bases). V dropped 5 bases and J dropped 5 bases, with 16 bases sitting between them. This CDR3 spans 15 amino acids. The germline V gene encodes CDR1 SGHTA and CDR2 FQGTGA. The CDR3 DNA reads TGTGCCAGCAGCCCACTTGGGGGCCTAGACAATGAGCAGTTCTTC. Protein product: CASSPLGGLDNEQFF.

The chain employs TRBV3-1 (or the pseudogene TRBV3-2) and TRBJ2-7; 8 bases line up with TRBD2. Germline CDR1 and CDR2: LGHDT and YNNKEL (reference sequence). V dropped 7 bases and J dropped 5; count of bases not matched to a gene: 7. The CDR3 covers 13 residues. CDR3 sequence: CASNLAGVHEQYF. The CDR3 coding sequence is TGTGCCAGCAACCTAGCGGGTGTGCACGAGCAGTACTTC.

CDR3 in amino acids: CASSRRTEKETQYF. CDR3 nucleotide sequence: TGTGCCAGCTCACGCCGGACAGAAAAAGAGACCCAGTACTTC. This chain uses TRBV18 with TRBJ2-5; tentatively, D is TRBD1 (6 bases). With 4 bases removed from V and 3 bases from J, the gap between germline ends came to 12 bases. The CDR3 is made up of 14 amino acids. Per germline, CDR1 KGHSH and CDR2 LQKENI.

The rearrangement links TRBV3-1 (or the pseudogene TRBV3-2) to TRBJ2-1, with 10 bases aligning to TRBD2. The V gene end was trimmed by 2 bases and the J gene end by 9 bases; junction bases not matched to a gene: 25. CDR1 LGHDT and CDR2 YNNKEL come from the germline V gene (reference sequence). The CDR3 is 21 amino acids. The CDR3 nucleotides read TGTGCCAGCAGCCAATTTTTTGTGGCTAGCGGGAGACCTATTCCTCCCAGTGAGCAGTTCTTC. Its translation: CASSQFFVASGRPIPPSEQFF.

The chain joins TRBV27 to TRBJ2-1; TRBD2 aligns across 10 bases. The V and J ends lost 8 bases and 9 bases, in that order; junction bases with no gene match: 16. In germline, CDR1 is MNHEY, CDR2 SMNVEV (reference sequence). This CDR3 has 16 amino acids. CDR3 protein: CASSPAGTSVSGEQFF. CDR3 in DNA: TGTGCCAGCTCACCCGCCGGGACTAGCGTATCGGGTGAGCAGTTCTTC.

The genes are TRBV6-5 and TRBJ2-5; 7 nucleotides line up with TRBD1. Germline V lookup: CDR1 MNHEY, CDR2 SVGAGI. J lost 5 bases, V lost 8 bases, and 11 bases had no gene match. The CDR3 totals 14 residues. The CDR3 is CASGWAGGSETQYF. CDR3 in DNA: TGTGCCAGCGGATGGGCAGGGGGATCTGAGACCCAGTACTTC.

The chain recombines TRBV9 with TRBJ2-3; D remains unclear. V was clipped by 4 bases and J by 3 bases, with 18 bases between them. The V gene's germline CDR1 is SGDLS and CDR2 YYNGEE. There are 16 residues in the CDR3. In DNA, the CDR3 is TGTGCCAGCAGCTCCCTAGTGGGTGACGGGACAGATACGCAGTATTTT. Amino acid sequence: CASSSLVGDGTDTQYF.

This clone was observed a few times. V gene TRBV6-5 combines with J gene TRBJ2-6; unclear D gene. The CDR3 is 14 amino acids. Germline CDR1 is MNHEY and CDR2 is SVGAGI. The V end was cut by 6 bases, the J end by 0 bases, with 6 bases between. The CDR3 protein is CASRRNSGANVLTF. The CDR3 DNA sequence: TGTGCCAGCAGGCGTAACTCTGGGGCCAACGTCCTGACTTTC.

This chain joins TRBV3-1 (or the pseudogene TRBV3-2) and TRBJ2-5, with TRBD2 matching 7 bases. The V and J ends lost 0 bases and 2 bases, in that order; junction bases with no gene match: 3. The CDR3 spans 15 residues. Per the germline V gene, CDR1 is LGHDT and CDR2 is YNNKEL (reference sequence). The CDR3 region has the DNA TGTGCCAGCAGCCAAGACGGGGGGACTCAAGAGACCCAGTACTTC. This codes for CASSQDGGTQETQYF.